Sequencing of this TCR beta chain was carried out in a study of graft-versus-host responses after intestinal transplantation. Study-level information: All of the recipients had induction that used anti-thymocyte globulin, then tacrolimus and steroids for around three years. Notes on the study in general: Present in recipient marrow, GvH clones included some that appeared first in ileum or blood.

Trimming cost V 3 bases and J 1 base, with 12 bases left between them. Germline V gene data show CDR1 as SGHDN and CDR2 as FVKESK. CDR3 size: 15 residues. Concerning this clone: Its antigen remains unknown.

Sequencing was performed with immunoSEQ multiplex PCR; in TCRdb, only in-frame clones are kept and a portion is missing. The repertoire holds fewer than 25,000 clones, approximately 85% seen once, with around 0.91% in the top ten. The chain carries TRBV14 and TRBJ2-5, with D tentatively TRBD2 (5 bases). The sequence was collected from a human patient who received an intestinal transplant, so some T cells may come from the graft donor. This specimen consisted of PBMCs, obtained around 460 days after intestinal transplant. The CDR3, as DNA: TGTGCCAGCAGCCATTTTACTAGGGCCCAAGAGACCCAGTACTTC. Protein product: CASSHFTRAQETQYF.